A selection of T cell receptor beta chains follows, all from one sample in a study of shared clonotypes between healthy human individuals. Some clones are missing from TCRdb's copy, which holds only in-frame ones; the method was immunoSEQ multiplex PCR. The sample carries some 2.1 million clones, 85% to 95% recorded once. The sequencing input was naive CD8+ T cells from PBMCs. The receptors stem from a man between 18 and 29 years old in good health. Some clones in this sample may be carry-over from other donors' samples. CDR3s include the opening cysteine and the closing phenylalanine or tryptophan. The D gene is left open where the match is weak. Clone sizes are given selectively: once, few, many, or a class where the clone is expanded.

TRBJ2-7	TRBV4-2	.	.	TGTGCCAGCAGCCAAGTGGGTTTCAAGGTACTCGACTCCTACGAGCAGTACTTC	CASSQVGFKVLDSYEQYF
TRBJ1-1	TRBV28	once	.	TGTGCCAGCAGTTTGGGGAGACGCCCGGGCAGCACTGAAGCTTTCTTT	CASSLGRRPGSTEAFF
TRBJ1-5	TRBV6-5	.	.	TGTGCCAGCAGTCTATCGGGTCAGCCCCAGCATTTT	CASSLSGQPQHF
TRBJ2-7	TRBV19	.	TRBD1	TGTGCCAGTACCGGGACAGGGGCGTCCTACGAGCAGTACTTC	CASTGTGASYEQYF
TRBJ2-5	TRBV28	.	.	TGTGCCAGCAGTTTAAGTCGAGCGGCTGGGGAGACCCAGTACTTC	CASSLSRAAGETQYF
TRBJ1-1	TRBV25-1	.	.	TGTGCCAGCAGTGAGGCCAGGGGAGACACTGAAGCTTTCTTT	CASSEARGDTEAFF
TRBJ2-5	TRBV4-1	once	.	TGCGCCAGCAGTCAGGGACTTAAGCAAGAGACCCAGTACTTC	CASSQGLKQETQYF
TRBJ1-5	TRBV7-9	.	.	TGTGCCAGCAGCTTAGACAGGGGCAATCAGCCCCAGCATTTT	CASSLDRGNQPQHF
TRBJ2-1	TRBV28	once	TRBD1	TGTGCCAGCAGCCTCGGACAGGAAAGCTCCTACAATGAGCAGTTCTTC	CASSLGQESSYNEQFF
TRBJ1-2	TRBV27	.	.	TGTGCCAGCAGCAGACTACGGGGCTCGGATCACTATGGCTACACCTTC	CASSRLRGSDHYGYTF
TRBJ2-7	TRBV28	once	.	TGTGCCAGCAGCCCTGGACGGGGCCGCTCCTACGAGCAGTACTTC	CASSPGRGRSYEQYF
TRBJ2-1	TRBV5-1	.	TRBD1	TGCGCCAGCAGCCTACCAAGGGACAGGGTGACCAATGAGCAGTTCTTC	CASSLPRDRVTNEQFF
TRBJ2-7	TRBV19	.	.	TGTGCCAGTAGCCCAGGGAAGGGCACGGTGTACGAGCAGTACTTC	CASSPGKGTVYEQYF
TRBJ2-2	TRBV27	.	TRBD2	TGTGCCAGCAGTTTAGGTACTAGCGTCACCGGGGAGCTGTTTTTT	CASSLGTSVTGELFF
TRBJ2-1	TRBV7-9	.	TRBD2	TGTGCCAGCAGCAGCCGGGACTATCCCAACAATGAGCAGTTCTTC	CASSSRDYPNNEQFF
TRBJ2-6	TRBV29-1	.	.	TGCAGCGTTGGGAATCCCCTAAAGTCGGGGCTCTCTGGGGCCAACGTCCTGACTTTC	CSVGNPLKSGLSGANVLTF
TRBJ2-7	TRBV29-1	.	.	TGCAGCGTTGAACTCTCAGGCACCTACGAGCAGTACTTC	CSVELSGTYEQYF
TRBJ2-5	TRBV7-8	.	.	TGTGCCAGCAGCTTACCGGAGACCCAGTACTTC	CASSLPETQYF
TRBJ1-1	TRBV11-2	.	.	TGTGCCAGCAGCTTAGCCCTGACAGGGAACACTGAAGCTTTCTTT	CASSLALTGNTEAFF
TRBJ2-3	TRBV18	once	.	TGTGCCAGCTCACCGGCCCCCTACACAGATACGCAGTATTTT	CASSPAPYTDTQYF
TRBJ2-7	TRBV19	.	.	TGTGCCAGTAGCCCAAACTCCTACGAGCAGTACTTC	CASSPNSYEQYF
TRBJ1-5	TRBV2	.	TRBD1	TGTGCCAGCCGCGGACAGGGGGCTTTATTATCGGGCAATCAGCCCCAGCATTTT	CASRGQGALLSGNQPQHF
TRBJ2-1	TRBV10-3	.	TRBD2	TGTGCCATCACCCAAGGACTAGCGGGCCCCTACGGGAATGAGCAGTTCTTC	CAITQGLAGPYGNEQFF
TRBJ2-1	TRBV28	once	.	TGTGCCAGCAGTTTATACACAGTCAATTACAATGAGCAGTTCTTC	CASSLYTVNYNEQFF
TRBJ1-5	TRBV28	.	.	TGTGCCAGCAGTTTTTCACCCCTGATCTCCCCGAATCAGCCCCAGCATTTT	CASSFSPLISPNQPQHF
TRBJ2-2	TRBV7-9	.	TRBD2	TGTGCCAGCAGCTTAGTTAGCGGGAGATATGGCGGGGAGCTGTTTTTT	CASSLVSGRYGGELFF
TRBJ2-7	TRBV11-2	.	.	TGTGCCAGCAGCTCCGAGCCTCATCCCCTGACGGGCGAGCAGTACTTC	CASSSEPHPLTGEQYF
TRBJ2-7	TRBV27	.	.	TGTGCCAGCAGTTCAACCGTTGACACTTACGAGCAGTACTTC	CASSSTVDTYEQYF
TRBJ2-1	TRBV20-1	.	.	TGCAGTGCTATCGACAATGAGCAGTTCTTC	CSAIDNEQFF
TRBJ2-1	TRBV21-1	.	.	TGTGCCAGCAGCCCCCGCCCCCGGGACAGGGTGTTGAATGAGCAGTTCTTC	CASSPRPRDRVLNEQFF
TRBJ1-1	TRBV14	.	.	TGTGCCAGCAGCCAACTTTTGGGGCCTGAAGCTTTCTTT	CASSQLLGPEAFF
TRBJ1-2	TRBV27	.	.	TGTGCCAGCAGTCCGCGCGGGGTGGGTGGCTACACCTTC	CASSPRGVGGYTF
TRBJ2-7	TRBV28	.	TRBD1	TGTGCCAGCACCGGGACAGGGGGCTCGTACGAGCAGTACTTC	CASTGTGGSYEQYF
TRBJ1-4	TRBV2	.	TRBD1	TGTGCCAGCTGTGGCCCCTTAGACAGGGCCGGGGGTGAAAAACTGTTTTTT	CASCGPLDRAGGEKLFF
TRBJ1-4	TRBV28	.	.	TGTGCCAGCAACCCCCTAAGAGACACTGGGCATGAAAAACTGTTTTTT	CASNPLRDTGHEKLFF
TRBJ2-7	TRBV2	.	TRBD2	TGTGCCAGCAGTGAAGCGGGGGGGAAGCGGGTAAAATCCTACGAGCAGTACTTC	CASSEAGGKRVKSYEQYF
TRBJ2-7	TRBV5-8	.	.	TGTGCCAGCAGCTTGCGAGTGACTAACCCCTACGAGCAGTACTTC	CASSLRVTNPYEQYF
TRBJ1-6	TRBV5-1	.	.	TGCGCCAGCAGCTTGGAGCTTAATTCACCCCTCCACTTT	CASSLELNSPLHF
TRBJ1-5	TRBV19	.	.	TGTGCCAGTAGTATATATGGGGGCAACAATCAGCCCCAGCATTTT	CASSIYGGNNQPQHF
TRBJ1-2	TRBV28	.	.	TGTGCCAGCAGTTTCCAAGACCCCGGTGGGAACTATGGCTACACCTTC	CASSFQDPGGNYGYTF
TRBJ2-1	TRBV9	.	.	TGTGCCAGCAGCCCCAATAGCGGAAGCTCCTACAATGAGCAGTTCTTC	CASSPNSGSSYNEQFF
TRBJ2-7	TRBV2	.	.	TGTGCCAGCAGTGCCCAGGGGTCCTCCTACGAGCAGTACTTC	CASSAQGSSYEQYF
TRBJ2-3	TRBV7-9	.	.	TGTGCCAGCAGCGACGGGACTCACGAAAGGGATACGCAGTATTTT	CASSDGTHERDTQYF
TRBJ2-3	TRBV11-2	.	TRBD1	TGTGCCAGCAGCGGCGAGGGACAGGGAAACACAGATACGCAGTATTTT	CASSGEGQGNTDTQYF
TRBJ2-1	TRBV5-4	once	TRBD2	TGTGCCAGCAGCTTGGGAGCGGGAGGGAGAGATGAGCAGTTCTTC	CASSLGAGGRDEQFF
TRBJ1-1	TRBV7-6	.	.	TGTGCCAGCAGCTTAAGTCCCCCCGGGTCGGGCACTGAAGCTTTCTTT	CASSLSPPGSGTEAFF
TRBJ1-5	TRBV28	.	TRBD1	TGTGCCAGCAGTTCGGACAGGGGAAGTCAGCCCCAGCATTTT	CASSSDRGSQPQHF
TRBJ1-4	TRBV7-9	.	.	TGTGCCAGCAGCTTAGCTCGACAGCCAAATGAAAAACTGTTTTTT	CASSLARQPNEKLFF
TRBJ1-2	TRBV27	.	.	TGTGCCAGCAGTTTATTTGGTGGGGTTAACTATGGCTACACCTTC	CASSLFGGVNYGYTF
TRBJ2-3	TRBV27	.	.	TGTGCCAGCAGTCCCCAGGGGGGGCAGAGCACAGATACGCAGTATTTT	CASSPQGGQSTDTQYF
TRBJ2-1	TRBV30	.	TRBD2	TGTGCCTGGAGTATCGGGACTACACGGAATGAGCAGTTCTTC	CAWSIGTTRNEQFF
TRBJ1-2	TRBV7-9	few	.	TGTGCCAGCAGCCCTCCGGCTCCCAGCCCTGGCTACACCTTC	CASSPPAPSPGYTF
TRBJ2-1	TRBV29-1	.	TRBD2	TGCAGCGTTGAAAGCGGGAGGGCTGCCTACAATGAGCAGTTCTTC	CSVESGRAAYNEQFF